These 10 T cell receptor beta chains share one sample of origin, sequenced in a study of blood T cell repertoires in COVID-19. Here immunoSEQ multiplex PCR was the method, and the copy in TCRdb shows in-frame clones only, minus some. The sample has about 70,000 clones, roughly 79% seen once. The sample comprised peripheral blood. These receptors originate from an older woman with acute or convalescent COVID-19.

The V call is TRBV29-1, the J call TRBJ2-1; 11 bases agree with TRBD2. Germline CDR1 reads SQVTM; CDR2 reads ANQGSEA. This CDR3 is 15 amino acids long. Trimming at V came to 6 bases and at J to 8 bases, leaving 12 bases not matched to a gene. The CDR3 spells CSVKGGTSGTYEQFF. CDR3 in DNA: TGCAGCGTCAAGGGGGGGACTAGCGGTACGTATGAGCAGTTCTTC.

The chain combines TRBV28 with TRBJ1-2; D is perhaps TRBD1 (6 bases). Germline CDR1 reads MDHEN; CDR2 reads SYDVKM. The length of the CDR3 is 16 residues. V lost 7 bases, J lost 3 bases, and 21 bases lay in between. The CDR3 sequence is CASNPRGGAPYYGYTF. The CDR3 DNA follows: TGTGCCAGCAACCCTCGGGGGGGGGCGCCTTACTATGGCTACACCTTC.

V usage is TRBV27 and J usage is TRBJ2-7; D might be TRBD1 (6 bases). Trimming cost V 7 bases and J 2 bases, with 15 bases left between them. The CDR3 has 14 amino acids. Germline V lookup: CDR1 MNHEY, CDR2 SMNVEV (reference sequence). CDR3 DNA sequence: TGTGCCAGCACCAAACAGGGCTTAGCCTACGAGCAGTACTTC. This translates into CASTKQGLAYEQYF.

This chain uses TRBV7-2 with TRBJ2-7; TRBD1 aligns across 10 bases. In germline, CDR1 is SGHTA, CDR2 FQGNSA. The V segment lost 5 bases and the J segment 0 bases; nucleotides outside the gene matches: 4. CDR3 length: 15 residues. The CDR3 protein is CASSVRDRGSYEQYF. In DNA, the CDR3 is TGTGCCAGCAGCGTCCGGGACAGGGGCTCCTACGAGCAGTACTTC.

This clone showed up just once. The chain couples TRBV7-3 to TRBJ2-1; D possibly corresponds to TRBD2 (5 bases). The germline V gene has CDR1 SGHTA and CDR2 FQGTGA. The CDR3 sequence is 15 residues long. V lost 1 base, J lost 8 bases, and 15 bases lay in between. CDR3 in DNA: TGTGCCAGCAGCTTAAGCCGGCGCCTCGGGGATGAGCAGTTCTTC. Translating gives CASSLSRRLGDEQFF. The variable domain in full, completed from reference TRBV7-3 and TRBJ2-1, reads GAGVSQTPSNKVTEKGKYVELRCDPISGHTALYWYRQSLGQGPEFLIYFQGTGAADDSGLPNDRFFAVRPEGSVSTLKIQRTERGDSAVYLCASSLSRRLGDEQFFGPGTRLTVL.

The chain employs TRBV18 and TRBJ1-4; 9 positions agree with TRBD1. CDR1 and CDR2 (germline): KGHSH, LQKENI. The CDR3 covers 15 residues. J lost 1 base, V lost 3 bases, and 0 bases had no gene match. The CDR3 region has the DNA TGTGCCAGCTCACCGGACAGGGGAACTAATGAAAAACTGTTTTTT. This encodes CASSPDRGTNEKLFF.

The rearrangement links TRBV5-1 to TRBJ1-6, with a possible D match to TRBD1 (5 bases). Trimming took 2 bases from V and 0 from J, leaving 12 bases between them. The CDR3 runs 17 residues. Per the germline V gene, CDR1 is SGHRS and CDR2 is YFSETQ. The CDR3 DNA reads TGCGCCAGCAGCTTAACCACAGGAAGCTCCTATAATTCACCCCTCCACTTT. Its translation is CASSLTTGSSYNSPLHF.

The rearrangement joins TRBV9 to TRBJ1-1; perhaps TRBD1 as D (6 bases). Trimming pared 7 bases from V and 4 bases from J, leaving 14 bases between. Germline V gene data show CDR1 as SGDLS and CDR2 as YYNGEE. This CDR3 comprises 13 residues. The CDR3 DNA is TGTGCCAGCTCCAGGGGCCCTATCACTGAAGCTTTCTTT. Translated, it gives CASSRGPITEAFF.

V and J are TRBV19 and TRBJ1-2; 7 nucleotides line up with TRBD1. Germline CDR1 reads LNHDA; CDR2 reads SQIVND (reference sequence). V shed 7 bases, J shed 4 bases, and the junction held 18 bases outside the gene matches. The CDR3 is 17 residues long. CDR3 nucleotides: TGTGCCAGTACCGACTCCCCGACAGGGCCTCGTAGCTATGGCTACACCTTC. Its translation is CASTDSPTGPRSYGYTF.

The CDR3 DNA follows: TGTGCCAGCAGCAAATCAGCGAACACTGAGCAGTTCTTC. It encodes CASSKSANTEQFF. The chain has TRBV7-3 and TRBJ2-1; D is unresolved. The CDR3 runs to 13 residues. Germline lookup yields CDR1 SGHTA and CDR2 FQGTGA. The ends were cut back, 5 bases at V and 9 bases at J, with 14 bases in the middle.